This T cell receptor (beta chain) was observed in a study of human thymus T cells. Overall study findings and caveats: Unrelated individuals reportedly shared highly overlapping thymic TCR repertoires. Repertoires from thymus and blood appeared to show biased V and J gene usage.

On this clone itself: The antigen is undetermined.

The V and J ends lost 4 bases and 0 bases respectively, with 15 bases between them. Per germline, CDR1 SGHDT and CDR2 YYEEEE. The CDR3 consists of 16 residues. During corrective heart surgery, resections were taken, and the thymus tissue came from them. Among the donors, all were healthy Finnish infants having corrective surgery for congenital heart defects. The table came from immunoSEQ multiplex PCR; TCRdb's copy has only in-frame clones and leaves some out. There are around 120,000 clones in the sample; around 94% occur only once, and around 0.022% lies in the top ten. Sequencing input: thymus tissue. The receptor was derived from a boy less than two years old with a congenital heart defect but otherwise immunologically healthy. The chain combines TRBV5-6 with TRBJ2-3, with D possibly being TRBD1 or TRBD2 (6 bases each). The chain's CDR3 is CASSVRERGSTDTQYF. Written as DNA, the CDR3 is TGTGCCAGCAGCGTACGGGAGAGGGGGAGCACAGATACGCAGTATTTT.